The 26 T cell receptor beta chains listed next were all sequenced from one sample in a study of shared clonotypes between healthy human individuals. The table came from immunoSEQ multiplex PCR; TCRdb's copy has only in-frame clones and leaves some out. The repertoire holds 1,100,000 or so clones, with about 80% as singletons. Sample: memory CD4+ T cells from PBMCs. Subset indicated: CD45RA-negative fraction. These receptors came from a man aged 18-30 years in good health. Some clones in this sample may be carry-over from other donors' samples.

This sequence joins TRBV7-6 and TRBJ2-7; 7 bases fit TRBD1. Germline V lookup: CDR1 SGHVS, CDR2 FNYEAQ. After removal of 5 bases from V and 4 bases from J, the junction contained 11 bases not matched to a gene. The CDR3 extends over 15 amino acids. CDR3 region: CASSPRDRLTYEQYF. The CDR3 nucleotides read TGTGCCAGCAGCCCCAGGGACAGATTAACTTACGAGCAGTACTTC.

The chain combines TRBV6-1 with TRBJ1-4, with D unclear. CDR3 length equals 10 residues. Germline-derived CDR1 and CDR2 are MNHNS and SASEGT. The ends were cut back, 7 bases at V and 11 bases at J, with 8 bases in the middle. CDR3 bases: TGTGCCAGCACGGGCCCCAAACTGTTTTTT. Encoded protein: CASTGPKLFF.

This rearrangement joins TRBV2 to TRBJ2-7; D may be TRBD1 (7 bases). V was shortened by 6 bases and J by 7 bases, with 13 bases between the two germline ends. From germline, CDR1 is SNHLY and CDR2 FYNNEI. CDR3 length: 12 amino acids. DNA of the CDR3: TGTGCCAGCAGGTTACAGGGGAGGGAGCAGTACTTC. Its translation: CASRLQGREQYF.

The chain has TRBV9 and TRBJ2-1; 7 nucleotides match TRBD2. The CDR3 is 13 amino acids. CDR1 and CDR2 from the germline V gene are SGDLS and YYNGEE. Losses at the gene ends were 10 bases for V and 9 bases for J; bases not matched to a gene: 13. Here the CDR3 DNA reads TGTGCCCCACATTGTGCTAGCGGAAGTGAGCAGTTCTTC. Translation: CAPHCASGSEQFF.

With respect to this clone: This could be a read error, since a much larger clone is one nucleotide away. This sample also contains other DNA sequences that code for the same CDR3. The chain links TRBV28 to TRBJ1-1; the D is unclear. The germline V and J ends were trimmed by 5 bases and 3 bases, with 4 bases remaining between them. The CDR3 totals 11 residues. Germline loops: CDR1 MDHEN, CDR2 SYDVKM. The CDR3 protein is CASSLDTEAFF. The CDR3 DNA reads as TGTGCCAGCAGTCTGGACACTGAAGCTTTCTTT.

The chain employs TRBV10-1 and TRBJ2-7; D unresolved. CDR3 length: 17 residues. Between the trimmed V and J ends, which lost 0 bases and 2 bases, there was a span of 17 bases. Germline assignment: CDR1 WNHNN and CDR2 SYGVQD (reference sequence). Written as DNA, the CDR3 is TGCGCCAGCAGTGAGTCGAGTTTGCGGCCCCCCACCTACGAGCAGTACTTC. Its translation is CASSESSLRPPTYEQYF.

This clone has just one count. CDR3 in amino acids: CASSERGGADTEAFF. The CDR3 bases are TGCGCCAGCAGTGAGAGAGGGGGCGCGGACACTGAAGCTTTCTTT. The chain is built from TRBV10-1 and TRBJ1-1; 7 bases map to TRBD1. Germline assignment: CDR1 WNHNN and CDR2 SYGVQD (reference sequence). The CDR3 extends over 15 amino acids. V gave up 2 bases and J gave up 3 bases; unmatched junction bases: 6.

The chain employs TRBV27 and TRBJ2-4; TRBD2 aligns across 12 bases. In germline, CDR1 is MNHEY, CDR2 SMNVEV (reference sequence). There are 19 residues in the CDR3. V dropped 5 bases and J dropped 3; count of bases not matched to a gene: 14. This chain's CDR3 is CASSLRVPSGRVGKNIQYF. The CDR3 nucleotides read TGTGCCAGCAGTCTGCGGGTACCTAGCGGGAGGGTTGGCAAAAACATTCAGTACTTC.

The rearrangement uses TRBV28 and TRBJ2-2; weak D call: TRBD1 (7 bases). The CDR3 consists of 13 residues. CDR1 and CDR2 (germline): MDHEN, SYDVKM. Trimming stripped 7 bases from V and 7 bases from J, with 13 bases between. CDR3: CASTRGAVGELFF. DNA for the CDR3: TGTGCCAGCACCAGGGGGGCTGTCGGGGAGCTGTTTTTT.

The chain carries TRBV9 and TRBJ2-3; TRBD2 matches at 7 bases. The length of the CDR3 is 15 residues. CDR1 and CDR2 (germline): SGDLS, YYNGEE. The junction had 6 bases not matched to a gene; V was cut back by 3 bases and J by 2 bases. The CDR3 region has the DNA TGTGCCAGCAGCGGCCTAGCGGCCATCACAGATACGCAGTATTTT. It is translated as CASSGLAAITDTQYF. The variable domain in full, completed from reference TRBV9 and TRBJ2-3, reads DSGVTQTPKHLITATGQRVTLRCSPRSGDLSVYWYQQSLDQGLQFLIQYYNGEERAKGNILERFSAQQFPDLHSELNLSSLELGDSALYFCASSGLAAITDTQYFGPGTRLTVL.

The chain carries TRBV7-8 and TRBJ1-1; possibly TRBD1 for D (5 bases). CDR3 length: 16 residues. Germline V gene data show CDR1 as SGHVS and CDR2 as FQNEAQ. V lost 0 bases, J lost 4 bases, and 15 bases lay in between. This CDR3 is CASSLAHAGLVTEAFF. The CDR3 bases are TGTGCCAGCAGCTTAGCCCATGCAGGGTTGGTCACTGAAGCTTTCTTT.

V is TRBV19 and J is TRBJ2-7, with 9 bases lining up with TRBD1. The CDR3 runs 16 residues. V lost 5 bases, J lost 4 bases, and 12 bases stayed unmatched. Germline loops: CDR1 LNHDA, CDR2 SQIVND (reference sequence). The CDR3 coding sequence is TGTGCCAGTAGTGCGCTTGGGACAGGGTCCCCGTACGAGCAGTACTTC. Encoded protein: CASSALGTGSPYEQYF. Full variable domain (outside the CDR3, taken from reference TRBV19 and TRBJ2-7): DGGITQSPKYLFRKEGQNVTLSCEQNLNHDAMYWYRQDPGQGLRLIYYSQIVNDFQKGDIAEGYSVSREKKESFPLTVTSAQKNPTAFYLCASSALGTGSPYEQYFGPGTRLTVT.

In nucleotides, the CDR3 is TGTGCCAGCAGCCTCGGGACAGGGGGCTACGAGCAGTACTTC. The encoded protein is CASSLGTGGYEQYF. The rearrangement uses TRBV6-1 and TRBJ2-7; 11 bases map to TRBD1. Per germline, CDR1 MNHNS and CDR2 SASEGT. V lost 6 bases and J lost 3; bases outside the gene matches: 4. CDR3 length equals 14 residues.

The rearrangement joins TRBV2 to TRBJ2-1; the match to TRBD2 covers 11 bases. Germline loops: CDR1 SNHLY, CDR2 FYNNEI. The CDR3 has 15 residues. After removal of 4 bases from V and 7 bases from J, the junction contained 6 bases not matched to a gene. DNA of the CDR3: TGTGCCAGCAGTGTTCGTAGCGGGAGGGAAAATGAGCAGTTCTTC. Encoded protein: CASSVRSGRENEQFF.

This clone was found a few times. The chain employs TRBV7-2 and TRBJ1-1, with TRBD1 identical over 7 bases. Germline lookup yields CDR1 SGHTA and CDR2 FQGNSA. The junction had 6 bases not matched to a gene; V was cut back by 4 bases and J by 1 base. CDR3 length equals 15 residues. DNA for the CDR3: TGTGCCAGCAGCTCCGCGGGACAGCGGAACACTGAAGCTTTCTTT. Amino acids: CASSSAGQRNTEAFF. The whole variable domain, filled in from reference TRBV7-2 and TRBJ1-1, reads GAGVSQSPSNKVTEKGKDVELRCDPISGHTALYWYRQSLGQGLEFLIYFQGNSAPDKSGLPSDRFSAERTGGSVSTLTIQRTQQEDSAVYLCASSSAGQRNTEAFFGQGTRLTVV.

The chain carries TRBV28 and TRBJ2-7; D assignment may be TRBD1 or TRBD2 (6 bases each). The CDR3 spans 17 residues. V was trimmed by 3 bases and J by 1 base, leaving 19 bases between them. CDR1 MDHEN and CDR2 SYDVKM come from the germline V gene. The CDR3 DNA reads TGTGCCAGCAGTTTCCTTCCGGGGAGGCAGGGGTCCTACGAGCAGTACTTC. It translates to CASSFLPGRQGSYEQYF.

This clone was counted a few times. The chain is built from TRBV2 and TRBJ2-7; TRBD2 aligns across 8 bases. This CDR3 spans 12 amino acids. V dropped 11 bases and J dropped 6; count of bases not matched to a gene: 9. The germline V gene has CDR1 SNHLY and CDR2 FYNNEI. The CDR3 DNA sequence: TGTGCCTCGGTCGGACTAGCTTTCGAGCAGTACTTC. Translation: CASVGLAFEQYF.

V and J are TRBV30 and TRBJ1-1; a weak D match, TRBD1 (5 bases). The ends were cut back, 5 bases at V and 6 bases at J, with 13 bases in the middle. This CDR3 region has 12 residues. CDR1 GTSNPN and CDR2 SVGIG come from the germline V gene (reference sequence). CDR3 loop: CAWHKGIAEAFF. The CDR3 bases are TGTGCCTGGCATAAGGGGATCGCTGAAGCTTTCTTT.

A few counts support this clone. The same CDR3 is also encoded by other DNA sequences in this sample. The rearrangement links TRBV18 to TRBJ1-1, with unresolved D. Germline V CDR1 and CDR2: KGHSH, LQKENI. Trimming took 2 bases from V and 1 from J, leaving 8 bases between them. This CDR3 spans 14 amino acids. The CDR3 protein is CASSPSGKNTEAFF. The CDR3 region has the DNA TGTGCCAGCTCACCATCGGGGAAGAACACTGAAGCTTTCTTT.

This clone was counted at least ten times. The chain couples TRBV19 to TRBJ1-2, with D perhaps matching TRBD1 (5 bases). Deletions cut 3 bases from V and 8 bases from J, with 13 bases between. This CDR3 is 13 amino acids long. Germline V lookup: CDR1 LNHDA, CDR2 SQIVND (reference sequence). CDR3 sequence (DNA): TGTGCCAGTAGTATCCGGGACGTGAGGGGCTACACCTTC. This encodes CASSIRDVRGYTF.

The chain links TRBV28 to TRBJ1-5; D gene ambiguous. This CDR3 has 15 residues. CDR1 is MDHEN, CDR2 SYDVKM, per germline. Trimming took 7 bases from V and 0 from J, leaving 13 bases between them. The CDR3 region is CASNSPGFSNQPQHF. CDR3 sequence (DNA): TGTGCCAGCAACTCCCCTGGGTTTAGCAATCAGCCCCAGCATTTT.

This clone was seen ten or more times. V and J are TRBV10-3 and TRBJ2-5; TRBD1 matches at 7 bases. The CDR3 has 15 amino acids. V gave up 4 bases and J gave up 2 bases; unmatched junction bases: 7. Germline lookup yields CDR1 ENHRY and CDR2 SYGVKD. CDR3 DNA sequence: TGTGCCATCAGTGTCCAGGGGGTAGGGCAAGAGACCCAGTACTTC. Translating it yields CAISVQGVGQETQYF.

The chain is built from TRBV7-3 and TRBJ2-2, with TRBD1 as a possible D gene (5 bases). Germline CDR1 is SGHTA and CDR2 is FQGTGA. V lost 1 base, J lost 1 base, and 10 bases lay in between. The CDR3 spans 16 residues. In DNA form, the CDR3 reads TGTGCCAGCAGCTTAAGTGGACACCTGAACACCGGGGAGCTGTTTTTT. Translating it yields CASSLSGHLNTGELFF.

This clone was picked up a small number of times. The same CDR3 can be traced to other DNA sequences in this sample. The DNA for the CDR3 is TGTGCCAGCAGCTTGAGCAATGAGCAGTTCTTC. It encodes CASSLSNEQFF. The J gene is TRBJ2-1, the V gene TRBV5-6; D unclear. V lost 1 base and J 6 bases, leaving 2 bases between the germline ends. Germline CDR1 is SGHDT and CDR2 is YYEEEE. This CDR3 contains 11 residues. Filled out from reference TRBV5-6 and TRBJ2-1, the complete variable domain reads DAGVTQSPTHLIKTRGQQVTLRCSPKSGHDTVSWYQQALGQGPQFIFQYYEEEERQRGNFPDRFSGHQFPNYSSELNVNALLLGDSALYLCASSLSNEQFFGPGTRLTVL.

This chain joins TRBV7-9 and TRBJ1-4; 9 bases line up with TRBD1. The CDR3 length is 14 residues. J was trimmed by 5 bases and V by 6 bases; bases with no gene match: 4. Germline V gene sequence: CDR1 SEHNR, CDR2 FQNEAQ (reference sequence). The CDR3 spells CASSSGTGNEKLFF. In DNA, the CDR3 is TGTGCCAGCAGTTCCGGGACAGGGAATGAAAAACTGTTTTTT. The full variable domain, rest sourced from reference TRBV7-9 and TRBJ1-4, is DTGVSQNPRHKITKRGQNVTFRCDPISEHNRLYWYRQTLGQGPEFLTYFQNEAQLEKSRLLSDRFSAERPKGSFSTLEIQRTEQGDSAMYLCASSSGTGNEKLFFGSGTQLSVL.

This clone was counted a few times. This rearrangement joins TRBV6-1 to TRBJ2-7; no firm D call. Trimming left V 6 bases short and J 4 bases short, with 7 bases between. Germline lookup yields CDR1 MNHNS and CDR2 SASEGT. The CDR3 spans 11 residues. In DNA, the CDR3 is TGTGCCAGCAGCCCCCTTTACGAGCAGTACTTC. This translates into CASSPLYEQYF.